A selection of T cell receptor beta chains follows, all from one sample in a study of siplizumab effects on memory and regulatory T cells. The repertoire was sequenced with immunoSEQ multiplex PCR; TCRdb's copy has only in-frame clones and lacks some. The sample includes 80,000 to 130,000 clones, 75% to 95% of them seen just once. Sequenced: CD4+ T cells sorted from blood. These receptors were collected from a human donor in good health. Some clones in this sample may be carry-over from other donors' samples. Both conserved end residues are part of each CDR3. The D gene is left open where the match is weak. Rows may omit the clone size; those that give it use once, few, many or a size class.

- - TRBJ1-4 TRBV19 TGTGCCAGTACAGGACAGCCCAGGGATGGAAAACTGTTTTTT CASTGQPRDGKLFF
- - TRBJ1-2 TRBV28 TGTGCCAGCAGTTTGGGGGCGTACTATGGCTACACCTTC CASSLGAYYGYTF
- - TRBJ2-3 TRBV29-1 TGCAGCGTTGGACAGAGCACAGATACGCAGTATTTT CSVGQSTDTQYF
- - TRBJ2-7 TRBV18 TGTGCCAGCTCACCCCAGGGGGGGCTCTACGAGCAGTACTTC CASSPQGGLYEQYF
- TRBD2 TRBJ2-2 TRBV18 TGTGCCAGCTCACCGGGAGGGACCGGGGAGCTGTTTTTT CASSPGGTGELFF
once - TRBJ2-3 TRBV28 TGTGCCAGCAGTACCCGAACAGAATTCACAGATACGCAGTATTTT CASSTRTEFTDTQYF
- - TRBJ1-2 TRBV4-1 TGCGCCAGCAGCCAAGCCCAGGGATCCGCTAACTATGGCTACACCTTC CASSQAQGSANYGYTF
- - TRBJ2-3 TRBV14 TGTGCCAGCAGCCAAGGAATCTCGGGAGTTGGCTCAGATACGCAGTATTTT CASSQGISGVGSDTQYF
- - TRBJ2-7 TRBV5-4 TGTGCCAGCAGCTTGGACAGGGCGGGCCCCTACGAGCAGTACTTC CASSLDRAGPYEQYF
- - TRBJ1-2 TRBV10-2 TGCGCCAGCAGGGACCGGCAAGGGTTTGGCTACACCTTC CASRDRQGFGYTF
few - TRBJ1-4 TRBV6-1 TGTGCCAGCAGTGAAGAATTAAATCGGGGGAAACTGTTTTTT CASSEELNRGKLFF
- TRBD1 TRBJ1-3 TRBV5-1 TGCGCCAGCAGCTATGACAGGGCGAACACCATATATTTT CASSYDRANTIYF
- TRBD2 TRBJ2-5 TRBV7-9 TGTGCCAGCAGCCCCCTAGCGGGAAAACAAGAGACCCAGTACTTC CASSPLAGKQETQYF
- TRBD1 TRBJ1-4 TRBV6-6 TGTGCCAGCAGCATTACCGGGACAGGGGGTGAAAAACTGTTTTTT CASSITGTGGEKLFF
- TRBD2 TRBJ2-1 TRBV14 TGTGCCAGCAGCCGGACGATAGCGGGAGGCGCCTACAATGAGCAGTTCTTC CASSRTIAGGAYNEQFF
- - TRBJ2-3 TRBV10-1 TGCGCCAGCAGTGACCGAGCGTCAGATACGCAGTATTTT CASSDRASDTQYF
- TRBD1 TRBJ1-1 TRBV19 TGTGCCAGTAGTGTGGGACAGGCTTATAGTATGAACACTGAAGCTTTCTTT CASSVGQAYSMNTEAFF
- - TRBJ2-5 TRBV28 TGTGCCAGCGGCCCAGGGGGGGCAGGCGGGACCCAGTACTTC CASGPGGAGGTQYF
- TRBD2 TRBJ2-1 TRBV19 TGCGCTAGTACTAGCGGGAGTGAGCGGTCCTACAATGAGCAGTTCTTC CASTSGSERSYNEQFF
- - TRBJ1-1 TRBV7-2 TGTGCCAGCAGCGCGCGGGCGTCGAACACTGAAGCTTTCTTT CASSARASNTEAFF
- - TRBJ2-1 TRBV5-6 TGTGCCAGCAGCTTGTGGTCCAGGACTGGGGGTGTCTTC CASSLWSRTGGVF
- - TRBJ1-1 TRBV4-2 TGTGCCAGCAACATAGGACCGCGCACTGAAGCTTTCTTT CASNIGPRTEAFF
- - TRBJ2-7 TRBV5-1 TGCGCCAGCAGCTCCCCTGGGTCCTACGAGCAGTACTTC CASSSPGSYEQYF
- - TRBJ1-3 TRBV28 TGTGCCAGCAGCCCCGGGCCGAGAGCCGGAAACACCATATATTTT CASSPGPRAGNTIYF
- - TRBJ1-5 TRBV30 TGTGCCTGGAGTGGGGAAGGGGCCCAGCCCCAGCATTTT CAWSGEGAQPQHF
- TRBD1 TRBJ1-2 TRBV25-1 TGTGCCAGCAGTGAAGCCCCGGGACAGGGGGATGGCTACACCTTC CASSEAPGQGDGYTF